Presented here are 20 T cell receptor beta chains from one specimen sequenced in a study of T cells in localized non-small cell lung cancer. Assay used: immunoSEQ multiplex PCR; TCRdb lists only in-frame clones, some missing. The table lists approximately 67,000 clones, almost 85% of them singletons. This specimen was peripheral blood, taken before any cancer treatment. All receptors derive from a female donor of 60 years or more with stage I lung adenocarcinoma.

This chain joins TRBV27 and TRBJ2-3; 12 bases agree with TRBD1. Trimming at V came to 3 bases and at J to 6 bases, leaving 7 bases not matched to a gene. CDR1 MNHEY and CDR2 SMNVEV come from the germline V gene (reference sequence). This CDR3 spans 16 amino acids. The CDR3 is CASSFVPGQGADTQYF. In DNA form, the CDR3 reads TGTGCCAGCAGTTTCGTCCCGGGACAGGGGGCCGATACGCAGTATTTT.

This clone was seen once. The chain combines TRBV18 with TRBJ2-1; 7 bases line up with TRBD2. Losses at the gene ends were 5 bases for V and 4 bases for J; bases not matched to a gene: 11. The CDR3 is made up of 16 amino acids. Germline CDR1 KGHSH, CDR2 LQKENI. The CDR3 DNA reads TGTGCCAGCTCAACTTATGAAGCGGGACTATACAATGAGCAGTTCTTC. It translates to CASSTYEAGLYNEQFF.

CDR3 DNA sequence: TGTGCCAGCAGCTTATCAGGGGGCAATCAGCCCCAGCATTTT. Translating gives CASSLSGGNQPQHF. V and J are TRBV5-5 and TRBJ1-5, with D possibly matching TRBD1 (6 bases). This CDR3 spans 14 amino acids. The V end lost 2 bases, the J end lost 2 bases, and 8 bases lay between the germline ends. Germline-derived CDR1 and CDR2 are SGHKS and YYEKEE (reference sequence). The whole variable domain, remainder taken from reference TRBV5-5 and TRBJ1-5, is DAGVTQSPTHLIKTRGQQVTLRCSPISGHKSVSWYQQVLGQGPQFIFQYYEKEERGRGNFPDRFSARQFPNYSSELNVNALLLGDSALYLCASSLSGGNQPQHFGDGTRLSIL.

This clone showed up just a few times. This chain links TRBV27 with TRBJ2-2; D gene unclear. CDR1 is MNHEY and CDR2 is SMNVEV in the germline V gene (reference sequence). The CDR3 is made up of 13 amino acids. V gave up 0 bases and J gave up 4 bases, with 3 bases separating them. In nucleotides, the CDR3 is TGTGCCAGCAGTTTATCGGGCACCGGGGAGCTGTTTTTT. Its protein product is CASSLSGTGELFF.

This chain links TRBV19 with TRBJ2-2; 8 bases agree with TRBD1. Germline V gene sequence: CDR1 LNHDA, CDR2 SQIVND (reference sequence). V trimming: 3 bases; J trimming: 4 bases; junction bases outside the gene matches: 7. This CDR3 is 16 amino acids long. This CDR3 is CASSIGTGGGTGELFF. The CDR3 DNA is TGTGCCAGTAGTATCGGGACAGGAGGCGGCACCGGGGAGCTGTTTTTT.

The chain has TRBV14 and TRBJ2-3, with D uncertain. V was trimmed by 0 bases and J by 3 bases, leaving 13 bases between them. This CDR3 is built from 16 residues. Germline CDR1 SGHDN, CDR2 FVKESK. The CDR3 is CASSQEHSLTTDTQYF. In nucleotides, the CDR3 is TGTGCCAGCAGCCAAGAACACTCCTTAACGACAGATACGCAGTATTTT.

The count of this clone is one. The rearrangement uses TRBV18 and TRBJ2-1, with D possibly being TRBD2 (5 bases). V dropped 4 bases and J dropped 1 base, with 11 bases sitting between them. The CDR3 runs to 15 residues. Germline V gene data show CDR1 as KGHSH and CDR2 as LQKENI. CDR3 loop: CASSLGEGSYNEQFF. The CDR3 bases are TGTGCCAGCTCACTCGGGGAAGGATCCTACAATGAGCAGTTCTTC.

CDR3 nucleotide sequence: TGTGCCAGCAGCGCCTCGGGACTAGCGGACTCAGAGACCCAGTACTTC. As protein: CASSASGLADSETQYF. The J gene is TRBJ2-5, the V gene TRBV9; 11 nucleotides agree with TRBD2. Losses at the gene ends were 3 bases for V and 4 bases for J; bases not matched to a gene: 8. The CDR3 length is 16 residues. The germline V gene has CDR1 SGDLS and CDR2 YYNGEE. The full variable domain, completed using reference TRBV9 and TRBJ2-5, is DSGVTQTPKHLITATGQRVTLRCSPRSGDLSVYWYQQSLDQGLQFLIQYYNGEERAKGNILERFSAQQFPDLHSELNLSSLELGDSALYFCASSASGLADSETQYFGPGTRLLVL.

For the CDR3, the DNA is TGCGCCAGCAGCGCGGGGGGACAGTCATACGAGCAGTACTTC. Its protein is CASSAGGQSYEQYF. The chain links TRBV5-1 to TRBJ2-7, with a weak D call TRBD2 (8 bases). V was cut by 4 bases and J by 4 bases, with 15 bases left in between. Germline CDR1 SGHRS, CDR2 YFSETQ. The CDR3 spans 14 residues.

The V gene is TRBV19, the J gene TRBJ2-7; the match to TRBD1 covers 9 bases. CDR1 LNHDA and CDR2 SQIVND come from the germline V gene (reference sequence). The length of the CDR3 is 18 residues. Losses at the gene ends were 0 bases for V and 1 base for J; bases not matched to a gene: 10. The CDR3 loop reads CASSIEGGSGTGSYEQYF. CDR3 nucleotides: TGTGCCAGTAGTATAGAAGGAGGGAGCGGGACAGGGTCCTACGAGCAGTACTTC.

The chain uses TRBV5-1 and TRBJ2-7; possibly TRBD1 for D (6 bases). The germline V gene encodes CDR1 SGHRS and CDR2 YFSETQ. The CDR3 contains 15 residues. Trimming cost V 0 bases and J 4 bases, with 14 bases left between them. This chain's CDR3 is CASSLEPQGRYEQYF. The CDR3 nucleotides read TGCGCCAGCAGCTTGGAACCACAGGGAAGGTACGAGCAGTACTTC.

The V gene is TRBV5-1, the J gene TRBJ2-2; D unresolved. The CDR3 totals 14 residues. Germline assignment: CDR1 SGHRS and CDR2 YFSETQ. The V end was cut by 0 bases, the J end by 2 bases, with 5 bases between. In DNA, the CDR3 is TGCGCCAGCAGCTTGGCCACCAACACCGGGGAGCTGTTTTTT. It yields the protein CASSLATNTGELFF.

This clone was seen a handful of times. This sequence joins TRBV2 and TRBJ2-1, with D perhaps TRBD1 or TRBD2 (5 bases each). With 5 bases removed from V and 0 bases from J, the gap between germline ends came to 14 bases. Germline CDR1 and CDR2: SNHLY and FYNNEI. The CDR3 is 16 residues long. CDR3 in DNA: TGTGCCAGCAGTACTCCGGGACGCAGCTCCTACAATGAGCAGTTCTTC. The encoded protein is CASSTPGRSSYNEQFF.

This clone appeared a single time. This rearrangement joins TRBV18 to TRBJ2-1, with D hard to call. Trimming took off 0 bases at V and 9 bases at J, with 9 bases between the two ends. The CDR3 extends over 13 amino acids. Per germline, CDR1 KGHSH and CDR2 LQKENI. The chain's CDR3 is CASSPPNALEQFF. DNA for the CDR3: TGTGCCAGCTCACCACCAAATGCACTTGAGCAGTTCTTC.

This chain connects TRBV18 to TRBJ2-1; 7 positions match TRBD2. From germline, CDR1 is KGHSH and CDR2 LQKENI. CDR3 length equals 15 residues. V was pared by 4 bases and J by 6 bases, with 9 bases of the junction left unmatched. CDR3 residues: CASSLSSGTTNEQFF. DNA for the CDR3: TGTGCCAGCTCACTTAGTTCCGGGACTACCAATGAGCAGTTCTTC.

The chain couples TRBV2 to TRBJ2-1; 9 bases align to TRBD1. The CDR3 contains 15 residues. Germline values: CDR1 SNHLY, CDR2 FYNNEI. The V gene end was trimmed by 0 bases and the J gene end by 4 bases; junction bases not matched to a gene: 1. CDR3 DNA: TGTGCCAGCAGTGAAGCTGGGACAGGGTACAATGAGCAGTTCTTC. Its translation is CASSEAGTGYNEQFF.

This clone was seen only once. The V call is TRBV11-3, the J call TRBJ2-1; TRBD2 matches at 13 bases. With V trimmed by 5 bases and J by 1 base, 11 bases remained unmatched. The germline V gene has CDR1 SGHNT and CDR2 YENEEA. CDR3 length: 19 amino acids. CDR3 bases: TGTGCCAGCAGCCCCGGACTAGCGGGAGCTGCGGGATCCTACAATGAGCAGTTCTTC. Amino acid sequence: CASSPGLAGAAGSYNEQFF.

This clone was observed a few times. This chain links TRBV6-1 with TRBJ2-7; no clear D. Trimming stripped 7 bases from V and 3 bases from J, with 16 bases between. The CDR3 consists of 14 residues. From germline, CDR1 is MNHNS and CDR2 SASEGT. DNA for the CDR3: TGTGCCAGCACCCGAACTACGACATACTACGAGCAGTACTTC. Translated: CASTRTTTYYEQYF.

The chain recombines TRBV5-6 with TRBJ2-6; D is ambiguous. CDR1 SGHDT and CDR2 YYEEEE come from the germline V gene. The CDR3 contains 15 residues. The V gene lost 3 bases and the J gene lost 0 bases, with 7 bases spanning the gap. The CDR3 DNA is TGTGCCAGCAGCTCCCTTGCCTCTGGGGCCAACGTCCTGACTTTC. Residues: CASSSLASGANVLTF. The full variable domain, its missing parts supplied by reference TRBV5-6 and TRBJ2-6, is DAGVTQSPTHLIKTRGQQVTLRCSPKSGHDTVSWYQQALGQGPQFIFQYYEEEERQRGNFPDRFSGHQFPNYSSELNVNALLLGDSALYLCASSSLASGANVLTFGAGSRLTVL.

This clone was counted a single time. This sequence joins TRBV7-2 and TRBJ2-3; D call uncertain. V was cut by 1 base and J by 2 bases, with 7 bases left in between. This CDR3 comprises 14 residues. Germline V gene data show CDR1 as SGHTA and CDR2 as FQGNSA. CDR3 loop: CASSLDFNTDTQYF. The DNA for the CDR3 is TGTGCCAGCAGCTTAGACTTCAACACAGATACGCAGTATTTT.